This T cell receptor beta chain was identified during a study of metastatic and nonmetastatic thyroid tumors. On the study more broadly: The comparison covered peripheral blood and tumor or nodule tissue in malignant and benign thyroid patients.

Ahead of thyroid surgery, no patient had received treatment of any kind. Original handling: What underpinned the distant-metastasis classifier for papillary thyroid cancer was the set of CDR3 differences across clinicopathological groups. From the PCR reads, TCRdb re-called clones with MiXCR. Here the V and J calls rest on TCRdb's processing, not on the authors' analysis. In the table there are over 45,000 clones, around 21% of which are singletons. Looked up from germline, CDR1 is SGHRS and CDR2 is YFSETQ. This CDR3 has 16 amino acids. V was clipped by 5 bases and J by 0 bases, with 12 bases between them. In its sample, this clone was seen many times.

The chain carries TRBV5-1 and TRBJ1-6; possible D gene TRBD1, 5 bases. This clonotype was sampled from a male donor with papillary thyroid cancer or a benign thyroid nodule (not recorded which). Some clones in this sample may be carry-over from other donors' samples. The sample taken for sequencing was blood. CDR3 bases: TGCGCCAGCAGGGCGGACGGACACTCCTATAATTCACCCCTCCACTTT. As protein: CASRADGHSYNSPLHF.